Shown below are 2 T cell receptor beta chains from a single sample sequenced in a study of OX40 agonist ivuxolimab in advanced cancers. Repertoires were generated with immunoSEQ multiplex PCR, while TCRdb's copy carries only in-frame clones and drops some. The sample has 60,000 to 75,000 clones, over 75% seen once. Sequences were derived from CD4+ or CD8+ T cells sorted from blood, sampled in a trial of the OX40 agonist ivuxolimab. These receptors were obtained from an adult with an advanced solid tumor such as melanoma, head and neck, liver or kidney cancer.

This sequence joins TRBV6-4 and TRBJ1-1, with 8 bases that match TRBD1. Trimming took 6 bases from V and 12 from J; bases not matched to a gene: 9. The CDR3 totals 12 residues. Germline assignment: CDR1 MRHNA and CDR2 SNTAGT. CDR3 in amino acids: CASRDGQGLPFF. The CDR3 region has the DNA TGTGCCAGCAGGGACGGACAGGGCCTCCCTTTCTTT.

The chain uses TRBV10-1 and TRBJ2-1; perhaps TRBD2 as D (5 bases). This CDR3 has 20 amino acids. Trimming stripped 3 bases from V and 5 bases from J, with 29 bases between. Germline CDR1 and CDR2: WNHNN and SYGVQD (reference sequence). CDR3 sequence reads: CASSESLPGRVPWRDNEQFF. The CDR3 region has the DNA TGCGCCAGCAGTGAATCTCTCCCCGGGCGGGTGCCCTGGCGGGACAATGAGCAGTTCTTC.